The 32 T cell receptor beta chains below come from one sample, sequenced in a study of CD8+ T cells in alopecia areata. RNA, once extracted, was reverse transcribed into cDNA for use as the sequencing template. The method was immunoSEQ multiplex PCR; TCRdb's version includes in-frame clones alone and lacks a portion of them. This table holds some 150,000 clones, around 60% found once. The sample here was CD4+ T cells sorted from blood, taken at week 0. These TCRs come from a human donor with alopecia areata.

The V and J genes are TRBV7-2 and TRBJ1-6; perhaps TRBD1 as D (5 bases). The ends were cut back, 1 base at V and 7 bases at J, with 17 bases in the middle. Germline CDR1 SGHTA, CDR2 FQGNSA. This CDR3 is 17 amino acids long. The CDR3 DNA sequence: TGTGCCAGCAGCTTAGTGCGTCCGGGACTCAGGAATTCACCCCTCCACTTT. This translates into CASSLVRPGLRNSPLHF.

This chain joins TRBV29-1 and TRBJ1-1, with 7 positions matching TRBD1. CDR3 length equals 13 residues. The ends lost 7 bases at V and 0 bases at J; junction bases unmatched: 5. CDR1 and CDR2 (germline): SQVTM, ANQGSEA. The CDR3 DNA is TGCAGCGCAGAGACAGGGATGAACACTGAAGCTTTCTTT. Amino acids: CSAETGMNTEAFF.

The V and J genes are TRBV9 and TRBJ2-7; D unclear. CDR1 SGDLS and CDR2 YYNGEE come from the germline V gene. Trimming took 0 bases from V and 7 from J, leaving 14 bases between them. This CDR3 is built from 14 residues. CDR3 amino acids: CASSVGQGPWEQYF. The DNA of the CDR3 is TGTGCCAGCAGCGTAGGCCAAGGGCCCTGGGAGCAGTACTTC.

The V and J genes are TRBV30 and TRBJ2-5, with TRBD2 matching 10 bases. After removal of 4 bases from V and 3 bases from J, the junction contained 8 bases not matched to a gene. This CDR3 spans 15 amino acids. Germline V gene lookup returns CDR1 GTSNPN and CDR2 SVGIG (reference sequence). CDR3 residues: CAWTTSGGAKETQYF. The CDR3 DNA is TGTGCCTGGACTACAAGCGGGGGGGCCAAAGAGACCCAGTACTTC.

The chain joins TRBV5-4 to TRBJ2-7, with unresolved D. The CDR3 spans 12 residues. V was trimmed by 1 base and J by 7 bases, leaving 9 bases between them. Germline V CDR1 and CDR2: SGHNT, YYREEE (reference sequence). DNA of the CDR3: TGTGCCAGCAGCTTGACAATCGGGGAGCAGTACTTC. As protein: CASSLTIGEQYF.

V gene TRBV7-9 combines with J gene TRBJ1-2; D ambiguous. The V gene lost 5 bases and the J gene lost 6 bases, with 7 bases spanning the gap. Per germline, CDR1 SEHNR and CDR2 FQNEAQ (reference sequence). The length of the CDR3 is 11 residues. CDR3 nucleotides: TGTGCCAGCAGCGGCGGCCATGGCTACACCTTC. Protein: CASSGGHGYTF.

The rearrangement links TRBV30 to TRBJ1-2, with TRBD1 identical over 7 bases. This CDR3 contains 15 residues. In germline, CDR1 is GTSNPN, CDR2 SVGIG (reference sequence). Unmatched junction bases numbered 7, after V lost 1 base and J lost 2 bases. The CDR3 DNA follows: TGTGCCTGGAGTGGTCTGTTGACAGGGAACTATGGCTACACCTTC. Protein: CAWSGLLTGNYGYTF. The variable domain in full, with the rest retrieved from reference TRBV30 and TRBJ1-2, is SQTIHQWPATLVQPVGSPLSLECTVEGTSNPNLYWYRQAAGRGLQLLFYSVGIGQISSEVPQNLSASRPQDRQFILSSKKLLLSDSGFYLCAWSGLLTGNYGYTFGSGTRLTVV.

The gene calls are TRBV18 and TRBJ2-7; D might be TRBD1 or TRBD2, each matching 6 bases. Per germline, CDR1 KGHSH and CDR2 LQKENI. There are 14 residues in the CDR3. V lost 3 bases and J lost 7, with 16 bases in between. The DNA for the CDR3 is TGTGCCAGCTCACCCAGGGGCGGGGCGGAGGAGCAGTACTTC. Translation: CASSPRGGAEEQYF.

The V and J genes are TRBV7-9 and TRBJ2-7; TRBD2 matches 7 bases. The J segment lost 2 bases and the V segment lost 3 bases, leaving 10 bases of the junction unmatched. The CDR3 totals 16 residues. Germline lookup yields CDR1 SEHNR and CDR2 FQNEAQ (reference sequence). Here the CDR3 DNA reads TGTGCCAGCAGCTTGGCGGAGGGAGGGCGTACCTACGAGCAGTACTTC. It specifies CASSLAEGGRTYEQYF.

Regarding this clone: One end of the junction varies from germline; a read error may be responsible. J is TRBJ2-5 and V is TRBV7-7; no clear D. Germline lookup yields CDR1 SSHAT and CDR2 FNYEAQ (reference sequence). CDR3 length: 14 residues. CDR3 amino acids: CASSLGGSEETQYF. Written as DNA, the CDR3 is TGTGCTAGCAGCTTAGGCGGATCTGAAGAGACCCAGTACTTC.

V gene TRBV19 combines with J gene TRBJ2-4; possible D gene TRBD2, 7 bases. This CDR3 comprises 17 residues. The V and J ends lost 3 bases and 3 bases respectively, with 18 bases between them. Germline values: CDR1 LNHDA, CDR2 SQIVND (reference sequence). This CDR3 is CASSILGAGASKNIQYF. The CDR3 nucleotides are TGTGCCAGTAGTATTCTCGGCGCGGGGGCGAGCAAAAACATTCAGTACTTC.

The chain links TRBV29-1 to TRBJ1-4; D is ambiguous. The V gene lost 7 bases and the J gene lost 8 bases, with 17 bases spanning the gap. Per germline, CDR1 SQVTM and CDR2 ANQGSEA. The CDR3 spans 13 residues. The CDR3 loop reads CSASEGLGEKLFF. CDR3 nucleotides: TGCAGCGCCTCCGAAGGGCTTGGAGAAAAACTGTTTTTT. Looking up the rest from reference TRBV29-1 and TRBJ1-4 gives the full variable domain: SAVISQKPSRDICQRGTSLTIQCQVDSQVTMMFWYRQQPGQSLTLIATANQGSEATYESGFVIDKFPISRPNLTFSTLTVSNMSPEDSSIYLCSASEGLGEKLFFGSGTQLSVL.

V usage is TRBV18 and J usage is TRBJ2-1; 9 nucleotides align to TRBD2. V shed 6 bases and J 5 bases; nucleotides not matched to a gene: 8. The CDR3 is 15 residues long. Germline loops: CDR1 KGHSH, CDR2 LQKENI. CDR3 nucleotides: TGTGCCAGCTCCGCCTTCGGCGGGGGGGACAATGAGCAGTTCTTC. Translation: CASSAFGGGDNEQFF.

This clone was found a few times. The chain combines TRBV19 with TRBJ1-1; no clear D. CDR3 length equals 14 residues. Trimming stripped 8 bases from V and 0 bases from J, with 13 bases between. Germline CDR1 reads LNHDA; CDR2 reads SQIVND (reference sequence). The CDR3 loop reads CASSKGHMNTEAFF. The DNA of the CDR3 is TGTGCCAGTTCCAAGGGTCACATGAACACTGAAGCTTTCTTT.

The chain is built from TRBV9 and TRBJ2-3; 9 bases line up with TRBD1. Germline V gene lookup returns CDR1 SGDLS and CDR2 YYNGEE. V gave up 2 bases and J gave up 4 bases; unmatched junction bases: 14. The CDR3 sequence is 18 residues long. In nucleotides, the CDR3 is TGTGCCAGCAGCGTGGGAATATGGACAGGGGTTTTTCCAGATACGCAGTATTTT. It translates to CASSVGIWTGVFPDTQYF.

The chain is built from TRBV27 and TRBJ1-5; a weak D match, TRBD1 (6 bases). The germline gives CDR1 MNHEY, CDR2 SMNVEV (reference sequence). V was trimmed by 3 bases and J by 9 bases, leaving 15 bases between them. The CDR3 is 14 amino acids. In nucleotides, the CDR3 is TGTGCCAGCAGTTTCCTACAGGGAGGATCGCCCCAGCATTTT. Translating gives CASSFLQGGSPQHF.

This clone occurred a few times. The chain joins TRBV27 to TRBJ1-6, with D maybe TRBD1 (6 bases). Deletions cut 4 bases from V and 6 bases from J, with 16 bases between. Germline lookup yields CDR1 MNHEY and CDR2 SMNVEV (reference sequence). The CDR3 spans 16 residues. CDR3 sequence reads: CASSSRGQLGNSPLHF. Here the CDR3 DNA reads TGTGCCAGCAGTTCACGAGGACAGTTGGGTAATTCACCCCTCCACTTT.

This sequence joins TRBV30 and TRBJ2-7; unclear D gene. This CDR3 spans 11 amino acids. CDR1 and CDR2 from the germline V gene are GTSNPN and SVGIG (reference sequence). V was cut by 1 base and J by 4 bases, with 5 bases left in between. The CDR3 protein is CAWSAGYEQYF. CDR3 nucleotides: TGTGCCTGGAGTGCCGGTTACGAGCAGTACTTC.

The genes are TRBV15 and TRBJ2-3, with D unresolved. V lost 1 base and J 2 bases, leaving 13 bases between the germline ends. The CDR3 runs to 16 residues. Germline-derived CDR1 and CDR2 are LNHNV and YYDKDF (reference sequence). Here the CDR3 reads CATSRVMTPHTDTQYF. The CDR3 coding sequence is TGTGCCACCAGCAGAGTAATGACTCCACACACAGATACGCAGTATTTT.

The chain joins TRBV7-9 to TRBJ2-5; D is possibly TRBD1 or TRBD2 (6 bases each). CDR3 length: 13 amino acids. Germline V gene data show CDR1 as SEHNR and CDR2 as FQNEAQ (reference sequence). The ends were cut back, 5 bases at V and 5 bases at J, with 12 bases in the middle. CDR3 in amino acids: CASSTTGRETQYF. Here the CDR3 DNA reads TGTGCCAGCAGCACAACAGGGAGGGAGACCCAGTACTTC. The variable domain in full, completed from reference TRBV7-9 and TRBJ2-5, reads DTGVSQNPRHKITKRGQNVTFRCDPISEHNRLYWYRQTLGQGPEFLTYFQNEAQLEKSRLLSDRFSAERPKGSFSTLEIQRTEQGDSAMYLCASSTTGRETQYFGPGTRLLVL.

This clone was counted a few times. The chain links TRBV29-1 to TRBJ2-5; no firm D call. Germline V CDR1 and CDR2: SQVTM, ANQGSEA. V gave up 1 base and J gave up 5 bases, with 5 bases separating them. This CDR3 is 11 amino acids long. CDR3 in DNA: TGCAGCGTTGAAGTATACGAGACCCAGTACTTC. Its translation: CSVEVYETQYF.

This clone has more than one count but fewer than ten. V gene TRBV29-1 combines with J gene TRBJ2-6; D may be TRBD1 (6 bases). This CDR3 region has 16 residues. V was cut by 5 bases and J by 0 bases, with 14 bases left in between. Germline values: CDR1 SQVTM, CDR2 ANQGSEA. The CDR3 loop reads CSVRDRTVSGANVLTF. DNA of the CDR3: TGCAGCGTTCGCGACAGGACAGTCTCTGGGGCCAACGTCCTGACTTTC.

This clone was observed a handful of times. This chain uses TRBV2 with TRBJ2-2, with D maybe TRBD2 (5 bases). Germline loops: CDR1 SNHLY, CDR2 FYNNEI. V was pared by 2 bases and J by 4 bases, with 8 bases between. This CDR3 has 14 residues. As DNA, the CDR3 is TGTGCCAGCAGTGAAACGGGGAGCACCGGGGAGCTGTTTTTT. This translates into CASSETGSTGELFF.

The table lists this clone with a few counts. This rearrangement joins TRBV5-4 to TRBJ2-5, with TRBD1 matching 10 bases. This CDR3 comprises 14 residues. Germline V gene sequence: CDR1 SGHNT, CDR2 YYREEE (reference sequence). The V and J ends lost 7 bases and 5 bases, in that order; junction bases with no gene match: 8. The chain's CDR3 is CASRKDRGLETQYF. The CDR3 DNA is TGTGCCAGCCGCAAAGACAGGGGGCTTGAGACCCAGTACTTC. The whole variable domain, remainder taken from reference TRBV5-4 and TRBJ2-5, is ETGVTQSPTHLIKTRGQQVTLRCSSQSGHNTVSWYQQALGQGPQFIFQYYREEENGRGNFPPRFSGLQFPNYSSELNVNALELDDSALYLCASRKDRGLETQYFGPGTRLLVL.

In its sample, this clone was seen a few times. V and J are TRBV29-1 and TRBJ1-4, with D hard to call. This CDR3 comprises 11 residues. Germline V gives CDR1 SQVTM, CDR2 ANQGSEA. V dropped 2 bases and J dropped 5 bases, with 3 bases sitting between them. The DNA of the CDR3 is TGCAGCGTTGAACACAATGAAAAACTGTTTTTT. Amino acids: CSVEHNEKLFF.

This chain connects TRBV30 to TRBJ1-5; D gene ambiguous. The CDR3 consists of 13 residues. The V end lost 2 bases, the J end lost 2 bases, and 7 bases lay between the germline ends. Germline CDR1 GTSNPN, CDR2 SVGIG (reference sequence). CDR3 amino acids: CAWSLTGNQPQHF. The CDR3 DNA is TGTGCCTGGAGTCTGACCGGCAATCAGCCCCAGCATTTT.

The genes are TRBV13 and TRBJ2-7, with D tentatively TRBD2 (7 bases). Germline V gene data show CDR1 as PRHDT and CDR2 as FYEKMQ (reference sequence). V lost 5 bases and J 6 bases, leaving 26 bases between the germline ends. CDR3 length: 17 amino acids. The CDR3 sequence: CASSPPRGARTRSEQYF. The DNA of the CDR3 is TGTGCCAGCAGCCCGCCCCGGGGGGCCAGGACTAGATCCGAGCAGTACTTC.

The chain is built from TRBV29-1 and TRBJ2-1, with D perhaps matching TRBD2 (5 bases). Germline CDR1 is SQVTM and CDR2 is ANQGSEA. The V gene lost 4 bases and the J gene lost 9 bases, with 22 bases spanning the gap. This CDR3 has 15 amino acids. The CDR3 spells CSVGFSADAEGEQFF. CDR3 sequence (DNA): TGCAGCGTTGGATTTTCGGCAGACGCCGAGGGTGAGCAGTTCTTC.

The chain links TRBV4-3 to TRBJ2-2; D may be TRBD1 (5 bases). The V gene's germline CDR1 is LGHNA and CDR2 YSLEER. The ends were cut back, 5 bases at V and 0 bases at J, with 10 bases in the middle. The CDR3 has 15 amino acids. DNA for the CDR3: TGCGCCAGCAGCACCCAGACAGCGAACACCGGGGAGCTGTTTTTT. Its protein product is CASSTQTANTGELFF.

The V call is TRBV30, the J call TRBJ2-5, with no clear D. Trimming pared 2 bases from V and 5 bases from J, leaving 9 bases between. The CDR3 consists of 12 residues. Looked up from germline, CDR1 is GTSNPN and CDR2 is SVGIG (reference sequence). CDR3 region: CAWSPLGETQYF. The CDR3 DNA reads as TGTGCCTGGAGTCCTTTGGGTGAGACCCAGTACTTC.

The CDR3, as DNA: TGCGCCAGCAGCTTACAGCGGGGGCGGAACACCGGGGAGCTGTTTTTT. Its protein is CASSLQRGRNTGELFF. The chain joins TRBV5-1 to TRBJ2-2, with 8 bases lining up with TRBD2. Trimming removed 2 bases from V and 1 base from J; junction bases left unmatched: 4. The CDR3 has 16 amino acids. Per germline, CDR1 SGHRS and CDR2 YFSETQ.

This clone has a handful of counts. The chain combines TRBV30 with TRBJ2-4, with a tentative D call TRBD1 (6 bases). Trimming cost V 0 bases and J 6 bases, with 12 bases left between them. There are 14 residues in the CDR3. Germline CDR1 reads GTSNPN; CDR2 reads SVGIG (reference sequence). Written as DNA, the CDR3 is TGTGCCTGGAGTGTAACAGGGTCGGCAAACATTCAGTACTTC. Translating it yields CAWSVTGSANIQYF.